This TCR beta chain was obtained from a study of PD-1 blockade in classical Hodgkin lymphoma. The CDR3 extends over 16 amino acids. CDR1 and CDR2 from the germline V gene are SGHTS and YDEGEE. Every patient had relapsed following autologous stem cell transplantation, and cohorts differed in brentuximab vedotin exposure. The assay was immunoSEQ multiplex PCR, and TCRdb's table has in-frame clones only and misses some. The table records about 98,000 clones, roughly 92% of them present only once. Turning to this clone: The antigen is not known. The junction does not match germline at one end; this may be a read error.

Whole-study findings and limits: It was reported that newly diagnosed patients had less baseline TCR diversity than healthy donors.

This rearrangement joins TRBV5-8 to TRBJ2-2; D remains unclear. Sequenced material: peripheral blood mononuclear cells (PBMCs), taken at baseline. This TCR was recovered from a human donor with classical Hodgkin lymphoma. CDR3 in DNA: TGTGCCAGCAGCCGCGCACGGGCAGGAGACACCCGGGAGCTGTTTTTT. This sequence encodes CASSRARAGDTRELFF. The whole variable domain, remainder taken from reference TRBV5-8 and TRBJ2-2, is EAGVTQSPTHLIKTRGQQATLRCSPISGHTSVYWYQQALGLGLQFLLWYDEGEERNRGNFPPRFSGRQFPNYSSELNVNALELEDSALYLCASSRARAGDTRELFFGEGSRLTVL.